This T cell receptor (beta chain) stems from a study of human T cells and chemical hapten exposure. Overall study results and limits: Against controls, expanded TCRs gave rise to significantly more large CDR3 similarity clusters.

Per germline, CDR1 DFQATT and CDR2 SNEGSKA (reference sequence). The CDR3 contains 17 residues. V was clipped by 3 bases and J by 0 bases; unmatched bases: 7. It was the library that attached unique molecular identifiers to individual cDNA molecules. In the authors' workflow: A per-sample median of approximately 100,000 TCRs was observed, with a range of roughly 20,000 to 690,600. Using its own MiXCR run on the RACE reads, TCRdb lists one record per CDR3 protein. The V and J calls and clone size come from TCRdb's table, not from the authors' own analysis. The sample carries just over 95,000 distinct CDR3 sequences, roughly 27% recorded once. Time point of the sample: patch test 3, about 24 weeks after DPC sensitization. The treatment: therapeutic diphenylcyclopropenone sensitization with weekly scalp DPC. This clonotype was detected a few times. Antigen unknown.

The sample in question was whole blood, obtained in connection with sensitization to the hapten diphenylcyclopropenone (DPC). The TCR was taken from a middle-aged man with alopecia areata. Some clones in this sample may be carry-over from other donors' samples. The gene calls are TRBV20-1 and TRBJ1-4, with TRBD1 matching over 10 bases. CDR3 bases: TGCAGTGCTAGGGGAGGACAGGGGGTTCCAACTAATGAAAAACTGTTTTTT. Translation: CSARGGQGVPTNEKLFF.